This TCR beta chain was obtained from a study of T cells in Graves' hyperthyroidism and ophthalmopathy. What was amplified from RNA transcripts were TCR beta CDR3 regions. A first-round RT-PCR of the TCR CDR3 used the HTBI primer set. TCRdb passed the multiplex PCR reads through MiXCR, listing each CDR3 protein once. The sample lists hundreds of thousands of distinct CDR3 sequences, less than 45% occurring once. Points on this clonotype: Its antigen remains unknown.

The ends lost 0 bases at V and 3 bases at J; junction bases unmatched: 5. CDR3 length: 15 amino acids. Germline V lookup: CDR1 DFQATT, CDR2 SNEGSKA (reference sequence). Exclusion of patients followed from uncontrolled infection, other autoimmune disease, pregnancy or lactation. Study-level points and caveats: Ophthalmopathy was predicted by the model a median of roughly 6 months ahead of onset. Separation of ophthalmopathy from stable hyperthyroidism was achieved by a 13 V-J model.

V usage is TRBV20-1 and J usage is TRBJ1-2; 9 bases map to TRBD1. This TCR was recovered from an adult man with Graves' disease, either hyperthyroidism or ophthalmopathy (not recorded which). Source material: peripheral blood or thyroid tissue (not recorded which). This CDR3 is CSAREGTGNYYGYTF. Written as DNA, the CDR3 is TGCAGTGCTAGAGAAGGGACAGGGAACTACTATGGCTACACCTTC.